This TCR beta chain was identified in a study of cytomegalovirus exposure and HLA in healthy donors. Notes on the study in general: The presence/absence work took it that sequencing depth was about the same across donors.

PCR primers comprised 60 Vbeta and 13 Jbeta primers. Profiling relied on immunoSEQ multiplex PCR, and the TCRdb table lists in-frame clones only, not all of them. The sample contains approximately 140,000 clones, around two thirds of which appear only once. To note about this clone: Its cognate antigen is unknown.

The CDR3 extends over 15 amino acids. From germline, CDR1 is SGHDT and CDR2 YYEEEE. V was clipped by 4 bases and J by 4 bases, with 16 bases between them. The chain employs TRBV5-6 and TRBJ2-3; possible D gene TRBD2, 6 bases. Sequenced: PBMCs. This TCR was sampled from a human donor in good health. The CDR3 coding sequence is TGTGCCAGCAGCCGCGGGGTGTCCGGGGCAGATACGCAGTATTTT. Its protein is CASSRGVSGADTQYF. Using reference TRBV5-6 and TRBJ2-3 for the parts outside the CDR3, the full variable domain is DAGVTQSPTHLIKTRGQQVTLRCSPKSGHDTVSWYQQALGQGPQFIFQYYEEEERQRGNFPDRFSGHQFPNYSSELNVNALLLGDSALYLCASSRGVSGADTQYFGPGTRLTVL.